The rows below give T cell receptor beta chains drawn from one sample of a study of T cell repertoires in ileal Crohn's disease. TCRdb keeps only in-frame clones here, not all; method: immunoSEQ multiplex PCR. The profile shows under 6,000 clones, 95% of them singletons. Sequenced: ileal tissue. These receptors were collected from an adult with Crohn's disease. Both conserved end residues are part of each CDR3. The D gene is left open where the match is weak. The size of a clone is reported for some rows only, either as once, few or many, or as a class for expanded clones.

v_call	j_call	clone_size	d_call	cdr3_aa	cdr3_nt
TRBV7-2	TRBJ2-1	NA	TRBD2	CASSLLAGGQMVEQFF	TGTGCCAGCAGCTTACTAGCGGGGGGGCAAATGGTTGAGCAGTTCTTC
TRBV7-8	TRBJ1-2	NA	NA	CASSLELENYGYTF	TGTGCCAGCAGCCTAGAGTTGGAGAACTATGGCTACACCTTC
TRBV7-9	TRBJ2-2	NA	TRBD1	CASSFWTGVIGGELFF	TGTGCCAGCAGCTTCTGGACAGGGGTCATCGGCGGGGAGCTGTTTTTT
TRBV10-3	TRBJ1-2	NA	TRBD1	CAIRPGQGANYGYTF	TGTGCCATCAGGCCGGGACAGGGGGCAAACTATGGCTACACCTTC
TRBV18	TRBJ2-2	NA	NA	CASSPEPQGANTGELFF	TGTGCCAGCTCACCGGAGCCCCAAGGGGCGAACACCGGGGAGCTGTTTTTT
TRBV11-2	TRBJ1-1	NA	NA	CASTGGGLETEAFF	TGTGCCAGCACTGGGGGGGGGCTTGAAACTGAAGCTTTCTTT
TRBV5-4	TRBJ2-1	NA	TRBD1	CASSRGTAYNEQFF	TGTGCCAGCAGTAGGGGGACAGCCTACAATGAGCAGTTCTTC
TRBV5-1	TRBJ1-2	NA	NA	CASSPDRNYGYTF	TGCGCCAGCAGCCCAGACAGAAACTATGGCTACACCTTC
TRBV15	TRBJ2-3	NA	NA	CATSRTMNIRTDTQYF	TGTGCCACCAGCCGGACTATGAACATCCGCACAGATACGCAGTATTTT
TRBV30	TRBJ1-6	NA	TRBD1	CAWSGRGQGNSPLHF	TGTGCCTGGAGTGGACGTGGACAGGGGAATTCACCCCTCCACTTT
TRBV4-1	TRBJ2-5	NA	NA	CASSPRAGGLQETQYF	TGCGCCAGCAGCCCTCGGGCCGGGGGTCTCCAAGAGACCCAGTACTTC
TRBV6-5	TRBJ2-6	NA	TRBD1	CASSYRTGSGANVLTF	TGTGCCAGCAGTTACCGGACAGGCTCTGGGGCCAACGTCCTGACTTTC
TRBV5-8	TRBJ1-5	NA	TRBD1	CASPARDRGSQPQHF	TGTGCCAGCCCGGCCCGGGACAGGGGCAGTCAGCCCCAGCATTTT
TRBV5-4	TRBJ2-3	NA	TRBD2	CASSRGLAGGTDTQYF	TGTGCCAGCAGCAGGGGACTAGCGGGGGGCACGGATACGCAGTATTTT
TRBV7-2	TRBJ1-2	once	NA	CASSLDSTYGYTF	TGTGCCAGCAGCTTAGACAGTACCTATGGCTACACCTTC
TRBV4-2	TRBJ1-1	NA	NA	CASSQFDPGNTEAFF	TGTGCCAGCAGCCAGTTTGACCCAGGGAATACTGAAGCTTTCTTT
TRBV5-1	TRBJ2-3	NA	NA	CASSLAGVGTDTQYF	TGCGCCAGCAGCTTGGCGGGGGTGGGCACAGATACGCAGTATTTT
TRBV30	TRBJ2-2	NA	NA	CAWSVRLGDTGELFF	TGTGCCTGGAGTGTACGACTTGGAGACACCGGGGAGCTGTTTTTT
TRBV4-3	TRBJ2-3	NA	TRBD2	CASSWGLAGGLGTDTQYF	TGCGCCAGCAGCTGGGGACTAGCGGGGGGGCTCGGCACAGATACGCAGTATTTT
TRBV7-2	TRBJ2-7	NA	NA	CASSLLGGGLSSYEQYF	TGTGCCAGCAGCTTATTAGGTGGTGGGCTAAGCTCCTACGAGCAGTACTTC
TRBV5-4	TRBJ2-2	NA	TRBD1	CASSAGTERGGELFF	TGTGCCAGCAGCGCAGGGACAGAGAGAGGCGGGGAGCTGTTTTTT
TRBV5-6	TRBJ1-1	NA	TRBD1	CASSLAGTGEAFF	TGTGCCAGCAGCTTGGCTGGGACAGGGGAAGCTTTCTTT
TRBV5-1	TRBJ2-3	NA	TRBD1	CASSLYKGASTDTQYF	TGCGCCAGCAGCTTGTATAAGGGGGCGAGCACAGATACGCAGTATTTT
TRBV9	TRBJ2-3	NA	NA	CASNPGHRLTDTQYF	TGTGCCAGCAACCCGGGACACCGCCTCACAGATACGCAGTATTTT
TRBV21-1	TRBJ1-1	NA	NA	CASSKQIDTIRTEAFF	TGTGCCAGCAGTAAGCAAATAGACACAATTCGCACTGAAGCTTTCTTT
TRBV6-5	TRBJ1-2	NA	NA	CASKAQSRGYTF	TGTGCCAGCAAAGCGCAGAGTCGTGGCTACACCTTC
TRBV5-1	TRBJ1-2	few	NA	CASSPSQVGYGYTF	TGCGCCAGCAGCCCGTCTCAGGTTGGCTATGGCTACACCTTC
TRBV4-3	TRBJ2-1	NA	TRBD2	CASSQDYRTSGSYNEQFF	TGCGCCAGCAGCCAAGATTATCGGACTAGCGGTTCCTACAATGAGCAGTTCTTC
TRBV10-2	TRBJ2-7	NA	NA	CASRGQLFYEQYF	TGCGCCAGCCGAGGGCAGCTATTCTACGAGCAGTACTTC
TRBV28	TRBJ1-2	once	TRBD1	CATSVLVAGGYGYTF	TGTGCCACCTCAGTTTTGGTTGCAGGGGGCTATGGCTACACCTTC
TRBV5-8	TRBJ2-3	NA	NA	CASNRAGAPDTQYF	TGTGCAAGCAATCGGGCAGGGGCCCCAGATACGCAGTATTTT
TRBV19	TRBJ1-3	NA	NA	CATTSVQGHPWGNTIYF	TGTGCCACCACAAGCGTCCAGGGTCACCCTTGGGGAAACACCATATATTTT
TRBV5-1	TRBJ2-7	once	TRBD2	CASSRGLAGARTYEQYF	TGCGCCAGCAGCAGGGGACTAGCGGGGGCCCGGACCTACGAGCAGTACTTC
TRBV7-6	TRBJ1-1	NA	NA	CASSLEPAVPAEAFF	TGTGCCAGCAGCTTAGAACCCGCAGTACCCGCTGAAGCTTTCTTT
TRBV2	TRBJ2-3	NA	NA	CASSEEGMDTDTQYF	TGTGCCAGCAGTGAAGAGGGGATGGACACAGATACGCAGTATTTT